Following are 8 T cell receptor beta chains from one sample sequenced in a study of post-analysis software for immune sequencing data. The TCR beta cDNA libraries carried unique molecular identifiers. TCRdb analysed the PCR reads with MiXCR anew, one entry per CDR3 protein. The sample lists about 770,000 distinct CDR3 sequences, under 60% occurring once. Which antigens these TCRs recognize remains unknown. General observations from the study: Comparison of patients with controls showed 4 to 6 TRBV segments more frequent in patients, TRBV5-6, TRBV5-1 and TRBV20-1 among them.

What was sequenced was blood. The receptors stem from a girl between 10 and 17 years old with multiple sclerosis.

Concerning this clonotype: A much more abundant neighbour one base away suggests this may be a read error. The conserved final phenylalanine or tryptophan is absent from the CDR3, which likely points to a read error. The chain recombines TRBV5-1 with TRBJ1-2; unclear D gene. Looked up from germline, CDR1 is SGHRS and CDR2 is YFSETQ. Trimming took off 0 bases at V and 3 bases at J, with 3 bases between the two ends. The CDR3 totals 12 residues. The CDR3 sequence is CASSLDDYGYTS. The CDR3 nucleotides read TGCGCCAGCAGCTTGGATGACTATGGCTACACCTCC.

This sequence joins TRBV12-3 or TRBV12-4 and TRBJ2-7; 7 bases map to TRBD2. J was trimmed by 6 bases and V by 8 bases; bases with no gene match: 10. The length of the CDR3 is 13 residues. The DNA of the CDR3 is TGTGCCAGCCGCCCATCCGGGGAGGGCGAGCAGTACTTC. It encodes CASRPSGEGEQYF.

This clonotype has a handful of counts. The rearrangement uses TRBV12-3 or TRBV12-4 and TRBJ2-7; D unclear. V gave up 3 bases and J gave up 2 bases, with 5 bases separating them. The CDR3 consists of 12 residues. The CDR3 protein is CASSFRTYEQYF. The DNA of the CDR3 is TGTGCCAGCAGTTTTAGAACCTACGAGCAGTACTTC.

The V gene is TRBV29-1, the J gene TRBJ1-2; D not certain. CDR3 size: 12 residues. Trimming pared 3 bases from V and 3 bases from J, leaving 8 bases between. Germline V gene data show CDR1 as SQVTM and CDR2 as ANQGSEA. This CDR3 reads CSVDSPDYGYTF. The CDR3 region has the DNA TGCAGCGTTGACAGCCCAGACTATGGCTACACCTTC. The full variable domain, with the rest looked up from reference TRBV29-1 and TRBJ1-2, is SAVISQKPSRDICQRGTSLTIQCQVDSQVTMMFWYRQQPGQSLTLIATANQGSEATYESGFVIDKFPISRPNLTFSTLTVSNMSPEDSSIYLCSVDSPDYGYTFGSGTRLTVV.

The sample holds a few counts of this clonotype. This chain connects TRBV29-1 to TRBJ2-7; D not resolved. With 0 bases removed from V and 2 bases from J, the gap between germline ends came to 5 bases. Germline-derived CDR1 and CDR2 are SQVTM and ANQGSEA. The CDR3 contains 12 residues. CDR3: CSVEDSTYEQYF. CDR3 coding DNA: TGCAGCGTTGAAGATTCGACCTACGAGCAGTACTTC.

This clonotype was seen more than once but under ten times. CDR3 nucleotides: TGTGCCAGCAGTTTAGTGGGGGGAACCAACTATGGCTACACCTTC. Protein product: CASSLVGGTNYGYTF. The chain carries TRBV27 and TRBJ1-2; D might be TRBD1 (5 bases). Germline loops: CDR1 MNHEY, CDR2 SMNVEV (reference sequence). V lost 2 bases and J 2 bases, leaving 12 bases between the germline ends. The CDR3 has 15 amino acids.

The chain carries TRBV5-5 and TRBJ1-1; D remains unclear. Trimming pared 1 base from V and 3 bases from J, leaving 10 bases between. CDR1 is SGHKS and CDR2 is YYEKEE in the germline V gene (reference sequence). There are 14 residues in the CDR3. The CDR3 bases are TGTGCCAGCAGCTTGATTTTTGGGGACACTGAAGCTTTCTTT. It codes for CASSLIFGDTEAFF.

This chain joins TRBV20-1 and TRBJ2-5, with D maybe TRBD2 (6 bases). The V gene lost 6 bases and the J gene lost 4 bases, with 15 bases spanning the gap. Germline assignment: CDR1 DFQATT and CDR2 SNEGSKA (reference sequence). This CDR3 has 13 residues. This CDR3 is CSAPVPAGETQYF. The DNA for the CDR3 is TGCAGTGCACCAGTTCCAGCGGGAGAGACCCAGTACTTC.